The 15 T cell receptor beta chains listed next were all sequenced from one sample in a study of shared clonotypes between healthy human individuals (TCRdb year 2020). Libraries came from the immunoSEQ multiplex PCR assay. TCRdb's version of the immuneACCESS table is confined to in-frame rearrangements and falls short of the full clone set. An unresolved V gene accounts for under half of the shortfall where checked; the remainder is of unknown origin. The sample data list under 600,000 clones, and 95% to 98% of these were observed just once. The ten top clones hold 0.3% of the sample. For the CD8 naive samples, CD45RO-negative cells were positively selected for CCR7, yielding a CD45RA+CCR7+ population from which TemRA cells were excluded. Sequencing input: naive CD8+ T cells sorted from blood. Read against the paper, the sample's cell subset or site label means: CD45RA+CCR7+. Every receptor here comes from a man aged 25-45 years in good health.

The chain links TRBV7-9 to TRBJ2-1; 10 positions match TRBD2. This CDR3 has 17 amino acids. Germline V lookup: CDR1 SEHNR, CDR2 FQNEAQ (reference sequence). V lost 4 bases and J lost 4; bases outside the gene matches: 10. The chain's CDR3 is CASSSRLAGVGYNEQFF. As DNA, the CDR3 is TGTGCCAGCAGCTCCCGTCTAGCGGGAGTGGGATACAATGAGCAGTTCTTC.

This chain connects TRBV27 to TRBJ2-1; TRBD2 agrees at 12 bases. The CDR3 contains 16 residues. V gave up 6 bases and J gave up 2 bases; unmatched junction bases: 5. The germline CDR1 and CDR2 sequences are MNHEY and SMNVEV (reference sequence). The CDR3 loop reads CASSQTSGSTYNEQFF. CDR3 DNA: TGTGCCAGCAGCCAGACTAGCGGGAGTACCTACAATGAGCAGTTCTTC.

The chain uses TRBV28 and TRBJ1-2, with D tentatively TRBD1 (6 bases). Germline V gene sequence: CDR1 MDHEN, CDR2 SYDVKM. The CDR3 totals 15 residues. Trimming stripped 7 bases from V and 7 bases from J, with 22 bases between. CDR3 in DNA: TGTGCCAGCAATCGACCCACAGGGCTTACCGTTGGCTACACCTTC. This encodes CASNRPTGLTVGYTF.

This clone appeared a single time. The V and J genes are TRBV10-2 and TRBJ2-7; TRBD2 matches at 8 bases. V was pared by 3 bases and J by 2 bases, with 9 bases of the junction left unmatched. This CDR3 region has 16 residues. Per the germline V gene, CDR1 is WSHSY and CDR2 is SAAADI. CDR3 bases: TGCGCCAGCAGTGATCAAAAGACTAGCGCAACCTACGAGCAGTACTTC. Amino acids: CASSDQKTSATYEQYF.

The rearrangement links TRBV29-1 to TRBJ1-1; 10 positions agree with TRBD1. The germline gives CDR1 SQVTM, CDR2 ANQGSEA. The J segment lost 4 bases and the V segment lost 7 bases, leaving 12 bases of the junction unmatched. This CDR3 region has 15 residues. DNA for the CDR3: TGCAGCGCTAACCGACAGGGGGCGAGGGTCACTGAAGCTTTCTTT. Translation: CSANRQGARVTEAFF. Full variable domain (missing parts from reference TRBV29-1 and TRBJ1-1): SAVISQKPSRDICQRGTSLTIQCQVDSQVTMMFWYRQQPGQSLTLIATANQGSEATYESGFVIDKFPISRPNLTFSTLTVSNMSPEDSSIYLCSANRQGARVTEAFFGQGTRLTVV.

The chain links TRBV25-1 to TRBJ1-1; D is unclear. V lost 5 bases, J lost 3 bases, and 4 bases lay in between. The CDR3 covers 11 residues. Germline V gene sequence: CDR1 MGHDK, CDR2 SYGVNS. This chain's CDR3 is CASSTYTEAFF. DNA for the CDR3: TGTGCCAGCAGTACGTACACTGAAGCTTTCTTT. The whole variable domain, remainder taken from reference TRBV25-1 and TRBJ1-1, is EADIYQTPRYLVIGTGKKITLECSQTMGHDKMYWYQQDPGMELHLIHYSYGVNSTEKGDLSSESTVSRIRTEHFPLTLESARPSHTSQYLCASSTYTEAFFGQGTRLTVV.

The V gene is TRBV28, the J gene TRBJ1-3; D unresolved. The CDR3 contains 14 residues. Deletions cut 3 bases from V and 0 bases from J, with 6 bases between. The germline V gene encodes CDR1 MDHEN and CDR2 SYDVKM. The CDR3: CASSFQISGNTIYF. The CDR3 nucleotides are TGTGCCAGCAGTTTTCAAATCTCTGGAAACACCATATATTTT.

V and J are TRBV4-1 and TRBJ2-3; the match to TRBD1 covers 8 bases. V dropped 1 base and J dropped 0; count of bases not matched to a gene: 6. The CDR3 has 17 amino acids. Germline lookup yields CDR1 MGHRA and CDR2 YSYEKL. The DNA of the CDR3 is TGCGCCAGCAGCCAAGTCGAGACAGGGGCTAGCACAGATACGCAGTATTTT. This sequence encodes CASSQVETGASTDTQYF.

The chain combines TRBV7-9 with TRBJ2-7; 9 positions match TRBD1. V lost 4 bases, J lost 4 bases, and 5 bases stayed unmatched. CDR3 length: 14 amino acids. Germline V lookup: CDR1 SEHNR, CDR2 FQNEAQ (reference sequence). The CDR3: CASSSIGTGYEQYF. In DNA form, the CDR3 reads TGTGCCAGCAGCTCGATCGGGACAGGGTACGAGCAGTACTTC. The full variable domain, with the rest looked up from reference TRBV7-9 and TRBJ2-7, is DTGVSQNPRHKITKRGQNVTFRCDPISEHNRLYWYRQTLGQGPEFLTYFQNEAQLEKSRLLSDRFSAERPKGSFSTLEIQRTEQGDSAMYLCASSSIGTGYEQYFGPGTRLTVT.

The CDR3 spells CASSLSKGTEAFF. CDR3 sequence (DNA): TGTGCCAGCAGCCTATCGAAGGGCACTGAAGCTTTCTTT. This chain uses TRBV5-5 with TRBJ1-1; D uncertain. V lost 4 bases and J lost 4, with 11 bases in between. This CDR3 spans 13 amino acids. Per the germline V gene, CDR1 is SGHKS and CDR2 is YYEKEE (reference sequence).

This chain links TRBV7-9 with TRBJ1-2; 9 bases are shared with TRBD1. The CDR3 sequence is 15 residues long. V lost 4 bases and J lost 3; bases outside the gene matches: 6. Germline V gene data show CDR1 as SEHNR and CDR2 as FQNEAQ (reference sequence). The CDR3 here is CASSSGTGSHYGYTF. DNA of the CDR3: TGTGCCAGCAGCTCCGGGACAGGGAGTCACTATGGCTACACCTTC.

The chain joins TRBV6-1 to TRBJ2-5; the D is unclear. Trimming took off 5 bases at V and 2 bases at J, with 9 bases between the two ends. CDR1 is MNHNS and CDR2 is SASEGT in the germline V gene. This CDR3 contains 13 residues. The DNA for the CDR3 is TGTGCCAGCAGTCTCCTCGTACAAGAGACCCAGTACTTC. Translating gives CASSLLVQETQYF.

This chain uses TRBV28 with TRBJ1-5; D is unclear. Trimming shortened V by 6 bases and J by 5 bases, and 8 bases separated the two germline ends. Germline assignment: CDR1 MDHEN and CDR2 SYDVKM. CDR3 size: 12 residues. CDR3 sequence: CASRDHDQPQHF. As DNA, the CDR3 is TGTGCCAGCAGGGATCATGATCAGCCCCAGCATTTT.

The chain has TRBV6-1 and TRBJ2-7, with D perhaps TRBD1 (6 bases). Germline lookup yields CDR1 MNHNS and CDR2 SASEGT. This CDR3 contains 15 residues. With 2 bases removed from V and 2 bases from J, the gap between germline ends came to 13 bases. The chain's CDR3 is CASSELVAGAYEQYF. Here the CDR3 DNA reads TGTGCCAGCAGTGAACTAGTGGCAGGGGCCTACGAGCAGTACTTC.

Turning to this clone: The sample has other DNA sequences that encode this CDR3 too. The J gene is TRBJ1-5, the V gene TRBV27, with 11 bases matching TRBD1. From germline, CDR1 is MNHEY and CDR2 SMNVEV (reference sequence). CDR3 length: 15 residues. V lost 6 bases, J lost 7 bases, and 8 bases stayed unmatched. CDR3 in DNA: TGTGCCAGCAGCCCTCGGGACAGGGGGAGCCAGCCCCAGCATTTT. Translating gives CASSPRDRGSQPQHF.